This T cell receptor (beta chain) was sequenced in a study of beta chain features in type 1 diabetes. Per the germline V gene, CDR1 is SGHTA and CDR2 is FQGNSA. Deletions cut 3 bases from V and 4 bases from J, with 3 bases between. This CDR3 has 12 amino acids. A remark on this clone: What it recognizes is unknown.

The whole isolated RNA underwent reverse transcription, so sequencing captured expressed TCRB transcripts. Only in-frame clones appear in the TCRdb table, and some are missing; sequencing was by immunoSEQ multiplex PCR. The sample includes 300,000 or so clones, about a tenth of them seen just once. Study-wide results and caveats: Diminished insertions and augmented deletions at VDJ junctions characterized type 1 diabetes patients. Researchers report that Type 1 diabetes patients had moderately but significantly shorter TCRB CDR3s across all four CD4+ subsets.

Donors contributed one heparinised blood draw apiece, averaging roughly 100 mL. V and J are TRBV7-2 and TRBJ1-4; D gene unclear. The receptor was derived from a man aged 25 to 45 with type 1 diabetes. The sequencing sample was made of central memory CD4+ T cells from blood. CDR3 DNA: TGTGCCAGCAGCTTCGATAATGAAAAACTGTTTTTT. Translated: CASSFDNEKLFF.